This entry is about one T cell receptor (beta chain). As yet, its antigen is unknown. V lost 2 bases, J lost 2 bases, and 10 bases lay in between. The CDR3 sequence is 14 residues long. CDR1 is ENHRY and CDR2 is SYGVKD in the germline V gene. An equimolar mix of two oligonucleotides served as the beta constant-region primer for TRBC1 and TRBC2. The cDNA 3' end received a ligated single-stranded oligonucleotide carrying the SP2 primer and a 12-nucleotide UMI. The ligated cDNA underwent four PCR rounds using SP2 and nested alpha and beta constant-region primers. Each CDR3 protein gets one entry after TCRdb re-called the UMI-ligation and nested PCR reads with MiXCR. The sample contains 130,000 to 150,000 distinct CDR3 sequences, about 15% of which appear only once. This sample was included in a study of naive and memory T cell subsets. Study-level points and caveats: From naive to CM, EM and EMRA, diversity decreased and Gini increased.

Input material: naive CD4+ T cells from blood. This clonotype originated in a human donor in good health. The genes are TRBV10-3 and TRBJ2-7; D ambiguous. In DNA form, the CDR3 reads TGTGCCATCAGTGAGGCAGATACAGCCTACGAGCAGTACTTC. It encodes CAISEADTAYEQYF.